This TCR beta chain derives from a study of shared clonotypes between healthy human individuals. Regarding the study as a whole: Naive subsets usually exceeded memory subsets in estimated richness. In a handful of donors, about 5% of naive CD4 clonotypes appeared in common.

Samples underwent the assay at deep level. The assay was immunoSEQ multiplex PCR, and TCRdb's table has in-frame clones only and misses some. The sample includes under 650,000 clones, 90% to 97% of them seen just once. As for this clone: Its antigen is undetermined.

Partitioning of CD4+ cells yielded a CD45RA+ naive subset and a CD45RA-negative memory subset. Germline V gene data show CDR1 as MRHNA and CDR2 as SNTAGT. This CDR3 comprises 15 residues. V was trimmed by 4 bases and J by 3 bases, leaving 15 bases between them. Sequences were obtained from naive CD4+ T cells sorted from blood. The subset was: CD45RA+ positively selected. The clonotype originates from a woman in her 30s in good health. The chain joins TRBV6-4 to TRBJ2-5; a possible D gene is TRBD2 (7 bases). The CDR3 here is CASSVTGGAEETQYF. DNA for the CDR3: TGTGCCAGCAGTGTAACGGGGGGCGCGGAAGAGACCCAGTACTTC.